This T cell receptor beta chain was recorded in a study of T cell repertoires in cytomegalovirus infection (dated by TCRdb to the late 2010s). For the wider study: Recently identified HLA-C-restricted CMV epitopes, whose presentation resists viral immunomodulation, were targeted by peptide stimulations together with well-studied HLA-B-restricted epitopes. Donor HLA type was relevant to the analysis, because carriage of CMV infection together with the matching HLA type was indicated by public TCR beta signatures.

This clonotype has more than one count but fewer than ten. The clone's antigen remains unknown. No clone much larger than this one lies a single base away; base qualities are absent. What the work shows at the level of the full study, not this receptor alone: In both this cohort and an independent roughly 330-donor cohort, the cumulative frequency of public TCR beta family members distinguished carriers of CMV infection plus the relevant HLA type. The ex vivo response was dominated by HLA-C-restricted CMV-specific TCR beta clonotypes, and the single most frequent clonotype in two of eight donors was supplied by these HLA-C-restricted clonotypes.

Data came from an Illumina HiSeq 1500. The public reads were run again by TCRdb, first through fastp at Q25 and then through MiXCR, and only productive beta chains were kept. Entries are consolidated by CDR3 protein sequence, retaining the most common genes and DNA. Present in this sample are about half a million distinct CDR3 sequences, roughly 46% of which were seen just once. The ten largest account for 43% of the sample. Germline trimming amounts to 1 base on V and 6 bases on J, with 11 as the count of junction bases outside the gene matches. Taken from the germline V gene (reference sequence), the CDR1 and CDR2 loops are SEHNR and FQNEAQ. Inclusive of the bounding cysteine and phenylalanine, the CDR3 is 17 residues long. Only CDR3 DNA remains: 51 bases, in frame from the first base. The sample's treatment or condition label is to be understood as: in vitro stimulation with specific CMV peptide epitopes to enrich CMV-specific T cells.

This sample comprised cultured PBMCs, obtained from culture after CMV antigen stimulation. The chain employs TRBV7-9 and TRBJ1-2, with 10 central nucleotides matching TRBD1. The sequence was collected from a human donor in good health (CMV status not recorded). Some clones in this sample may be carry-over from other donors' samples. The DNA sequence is TGTGCCAGCAGCTTAGACCTATCTTGGGGACAGGGGAATGGCTACACCTTC. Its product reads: CASSLDLSWGQGNGYTF.